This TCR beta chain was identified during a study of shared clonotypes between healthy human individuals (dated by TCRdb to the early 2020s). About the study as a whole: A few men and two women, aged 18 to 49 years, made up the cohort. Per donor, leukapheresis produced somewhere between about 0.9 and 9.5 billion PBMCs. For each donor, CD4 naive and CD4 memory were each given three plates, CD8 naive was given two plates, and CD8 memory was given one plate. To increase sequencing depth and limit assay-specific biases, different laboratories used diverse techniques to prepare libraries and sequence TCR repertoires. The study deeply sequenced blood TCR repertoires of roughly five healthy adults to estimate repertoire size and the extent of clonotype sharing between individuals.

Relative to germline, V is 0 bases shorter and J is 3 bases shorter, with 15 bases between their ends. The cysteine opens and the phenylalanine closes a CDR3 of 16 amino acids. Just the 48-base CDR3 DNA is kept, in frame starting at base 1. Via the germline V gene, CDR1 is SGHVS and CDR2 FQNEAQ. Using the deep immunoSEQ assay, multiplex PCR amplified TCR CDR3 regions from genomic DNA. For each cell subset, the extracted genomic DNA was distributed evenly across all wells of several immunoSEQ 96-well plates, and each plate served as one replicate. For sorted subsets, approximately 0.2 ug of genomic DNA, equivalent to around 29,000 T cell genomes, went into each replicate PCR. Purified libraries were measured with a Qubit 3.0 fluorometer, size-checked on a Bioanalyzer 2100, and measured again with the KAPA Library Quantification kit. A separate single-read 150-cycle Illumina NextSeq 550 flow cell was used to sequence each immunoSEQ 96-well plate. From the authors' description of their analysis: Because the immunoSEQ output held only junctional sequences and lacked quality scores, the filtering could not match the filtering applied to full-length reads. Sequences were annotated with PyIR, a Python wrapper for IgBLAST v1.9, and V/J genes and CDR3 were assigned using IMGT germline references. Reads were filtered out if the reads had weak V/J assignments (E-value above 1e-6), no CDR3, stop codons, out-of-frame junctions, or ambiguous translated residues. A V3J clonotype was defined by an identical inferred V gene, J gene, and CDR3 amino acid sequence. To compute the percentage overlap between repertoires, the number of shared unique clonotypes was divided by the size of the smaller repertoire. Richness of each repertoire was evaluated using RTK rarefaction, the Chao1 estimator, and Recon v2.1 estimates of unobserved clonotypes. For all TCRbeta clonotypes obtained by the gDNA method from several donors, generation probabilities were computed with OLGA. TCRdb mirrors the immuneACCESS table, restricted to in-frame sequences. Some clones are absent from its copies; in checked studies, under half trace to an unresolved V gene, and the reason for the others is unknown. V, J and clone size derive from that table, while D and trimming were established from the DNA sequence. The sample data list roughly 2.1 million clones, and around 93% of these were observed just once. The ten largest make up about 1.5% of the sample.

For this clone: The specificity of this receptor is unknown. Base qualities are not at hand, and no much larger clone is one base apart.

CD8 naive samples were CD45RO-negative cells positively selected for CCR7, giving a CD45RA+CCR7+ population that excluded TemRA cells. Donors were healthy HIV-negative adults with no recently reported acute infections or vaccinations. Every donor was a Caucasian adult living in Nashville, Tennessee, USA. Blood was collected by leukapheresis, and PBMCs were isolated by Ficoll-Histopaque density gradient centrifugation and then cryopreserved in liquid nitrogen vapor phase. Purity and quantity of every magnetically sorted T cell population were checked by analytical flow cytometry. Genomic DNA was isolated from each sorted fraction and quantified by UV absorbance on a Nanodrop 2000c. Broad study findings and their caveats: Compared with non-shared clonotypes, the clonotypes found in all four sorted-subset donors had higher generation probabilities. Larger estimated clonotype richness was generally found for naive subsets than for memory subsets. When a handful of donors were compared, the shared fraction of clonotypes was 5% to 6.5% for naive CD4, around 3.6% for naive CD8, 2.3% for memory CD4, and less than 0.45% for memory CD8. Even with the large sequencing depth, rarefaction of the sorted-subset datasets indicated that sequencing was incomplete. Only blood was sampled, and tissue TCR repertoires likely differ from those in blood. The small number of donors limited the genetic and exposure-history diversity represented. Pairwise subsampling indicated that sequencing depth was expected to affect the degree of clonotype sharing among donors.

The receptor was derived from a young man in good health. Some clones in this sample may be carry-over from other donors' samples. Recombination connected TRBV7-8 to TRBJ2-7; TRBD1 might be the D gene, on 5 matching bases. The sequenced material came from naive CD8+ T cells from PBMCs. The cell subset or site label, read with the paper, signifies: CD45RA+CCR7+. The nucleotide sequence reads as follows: TGTGCCAGCAGCTTAGCGCGGCAGGGAACAATCTACGAGCAGTACTTC. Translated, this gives CASSLARQGTIYEQYF.